This TCR beta chain was sequenced in a study of T cell responses to AZD1222 COVID-19 vaccine. Sequenced by immunoSEQ multiplex PCR; TCRdb stores in-frame clones only, minus some. The top ten hold roughly 1% of the sample, which has some 140,000 clones, over 90% seen once. Regarding this clone: No antigen is known for it.

Notes on the study in general: The study identified only a handful of AZD1222 recipients as seropositive at baseline. Repertoires were obtained only post-peak T cell response. Spike as a whole was targeted by vaccine-associated CD4 TCRs, dominant at 160-218 and 743-854. Increased Spike-specific TCR breadth and depth were observed after two AZD1222 doses.

This CDR3 has 13 residues. The V gene's germline CDR1 is GTSNPN and CDR2 SVGIG (reference sequence). V was cut by 4 bases and J by 3 bases, with 13 bases left in between. Sequences were derived from peripheral blood, sampled on day 0 of AZD1222 vaccination. This chain connects TRBV30 to TRBJ2-7; tentatively, D is TRBD1 (5 bases). This TCR was sampled from an adult in good health. This CDR3 is CAWTNGAIYEQYF. For the CDR3, the DNA is TGTGCCTGGACAAATGGGGCTATCTACGAGCAGTACTTC.